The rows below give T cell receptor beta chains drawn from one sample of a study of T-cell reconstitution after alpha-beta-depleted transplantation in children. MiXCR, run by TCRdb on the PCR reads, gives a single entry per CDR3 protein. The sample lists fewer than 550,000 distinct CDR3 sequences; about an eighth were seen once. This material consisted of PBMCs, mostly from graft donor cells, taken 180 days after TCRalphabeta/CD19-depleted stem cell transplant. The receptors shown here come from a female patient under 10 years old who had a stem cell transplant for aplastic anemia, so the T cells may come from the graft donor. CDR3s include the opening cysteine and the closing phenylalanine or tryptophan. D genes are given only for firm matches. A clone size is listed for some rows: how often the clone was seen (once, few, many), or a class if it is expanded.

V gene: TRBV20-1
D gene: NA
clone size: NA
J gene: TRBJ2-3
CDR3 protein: CSARLPNLGSDTQYF
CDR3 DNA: TGCAGTGCTAGATTGCCCAATTTGGGTTCAGATACGCAGTATTTT

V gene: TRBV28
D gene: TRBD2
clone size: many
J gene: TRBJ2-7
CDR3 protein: CASSQTSGRYEQYF
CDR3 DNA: TGTGCCAGCAGCCAGACTAGCGGGAGGTACGAGCAGTACTTC

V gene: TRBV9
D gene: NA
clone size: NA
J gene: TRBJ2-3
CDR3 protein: CASSVSYTDTQYF
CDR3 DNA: TGTGCCAGCAGCGTATCCTACACAGATACGCAGTATTTT

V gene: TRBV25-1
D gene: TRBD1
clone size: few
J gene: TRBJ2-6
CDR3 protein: CASSDSGAGTASGANVLTF
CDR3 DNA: TGTGCCAGCAGTGATAGTGGGGCAGGGACAGCCTCTGGGGCCAACGTCCTGACTTTC

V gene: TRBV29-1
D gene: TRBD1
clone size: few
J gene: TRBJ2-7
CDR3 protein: CSVVDRGRYEQYF
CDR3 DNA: TGCAGCGTTGTAGACAGGGGAAGGTACGAGCAGTACTTC

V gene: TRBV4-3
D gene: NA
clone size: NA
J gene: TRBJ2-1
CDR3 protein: CASSRQVRGEQFF
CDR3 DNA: TGCGCCAGCAGCCGACAGGTCCGAGGTGAGCAGTTCTTC

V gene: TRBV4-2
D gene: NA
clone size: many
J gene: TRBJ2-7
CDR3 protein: CASSQDRNRVGSYEQYF
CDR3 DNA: TGTGCCAGCAGCCAAGATCGGAACAGGGTTGGGTCCTACGAGCAGTACTTC

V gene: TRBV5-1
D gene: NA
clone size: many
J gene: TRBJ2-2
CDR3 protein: CASSPRTRNTGELFF
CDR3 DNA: TGCGCCAGCAGCCCCCGGACACGGAACACCGGGGAGCTGTTTTTT

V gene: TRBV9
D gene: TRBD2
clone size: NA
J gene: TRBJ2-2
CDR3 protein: CASSVEASGSYTGELFF
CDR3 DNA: TGTGCCAGCAGCGTAGAGGCTAGCGGGAGTTACACCGGGGAGCTGTTTTTT

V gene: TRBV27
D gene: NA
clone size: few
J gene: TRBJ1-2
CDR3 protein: CASSLWGDRRYGYTF
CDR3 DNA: TGTGCCAGCAGTTTATGGGGTGACAGGCGCTATGGCTACACCTTC

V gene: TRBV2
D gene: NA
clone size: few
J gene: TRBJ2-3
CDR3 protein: CASTETDTQYF
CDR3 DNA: TGTGCCAGTACGGAGACAGATACGCAGTATTTT

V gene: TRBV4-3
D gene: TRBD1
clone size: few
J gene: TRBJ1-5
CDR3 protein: CASSQEVQGRPQPQHF
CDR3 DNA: TGCGCCAGCAGCCAAGAGGTACAGGGGAGGCCTCAGCCCCAGCATTTT

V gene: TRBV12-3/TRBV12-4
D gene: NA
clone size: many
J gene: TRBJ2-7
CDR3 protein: CASSRGGTGSYEQYF
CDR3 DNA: TGTGCCAGCAGCCGAGGGGGGACCGGCTCCTACGAGCAGTACTTC

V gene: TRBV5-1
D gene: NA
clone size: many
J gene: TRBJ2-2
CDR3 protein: CASTWSPLRGTGELFF
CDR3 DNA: TGCGCCAGCACCTGGAGTCCACTACGCGGCACCGGGGAGCTGTTTTTT

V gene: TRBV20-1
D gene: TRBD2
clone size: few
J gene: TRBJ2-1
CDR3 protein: CSASRLAVTYNEQFF
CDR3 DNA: TGCAGTGCTAGCCGACTAGCGGTTACTTACAATGAGCAGTTCTTC

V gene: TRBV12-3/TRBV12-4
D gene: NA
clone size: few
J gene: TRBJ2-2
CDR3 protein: CASSGGIGELFF
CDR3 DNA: TGTGCCAGCAGTGGCGGGATCGGGGAGCTGTTTTTT

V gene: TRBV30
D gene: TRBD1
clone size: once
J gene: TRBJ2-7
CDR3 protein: CARAPGQGGREQYF
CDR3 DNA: TGTGCCCGGGCACCGGGACAGGGGGGTCGCGAGCAGTACTTC

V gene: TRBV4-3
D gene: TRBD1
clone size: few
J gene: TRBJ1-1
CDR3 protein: CASSQGNRGHTEAFF
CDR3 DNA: TGCGCCAGCAGCCAAGGCAACAGGGGGCACACTGAAGCTTTCTTT

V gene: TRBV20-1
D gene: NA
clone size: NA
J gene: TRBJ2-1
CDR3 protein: CSARGGRVNGYNEQIF
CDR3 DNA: TGCAGTGCTAGAGGGGGCAGGGTGAATGGCTACAATGAGCAGATCTTC

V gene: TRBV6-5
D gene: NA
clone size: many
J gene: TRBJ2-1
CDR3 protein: CASSYRRLDYNEQFF
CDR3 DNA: TGTGCCAGCAGTTACCGGCGGCTTGACTACAATGAGCAGTTCTTC

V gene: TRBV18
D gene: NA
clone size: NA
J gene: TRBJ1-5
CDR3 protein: CASSPRRDQPQHF
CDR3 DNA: TGTGCCAGCTCACCGCGCAGGGATCAGCCCCAGCATTTT

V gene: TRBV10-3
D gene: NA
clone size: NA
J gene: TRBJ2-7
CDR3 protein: CAISDLTYEQYF
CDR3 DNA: TGTGCCATCAGTGACCTCACCTACGAGCAGTACTTC

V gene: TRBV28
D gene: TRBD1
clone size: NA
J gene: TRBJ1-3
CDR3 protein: CASRTRGQGLRNTIYF
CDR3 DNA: TGTGCCAGCAGGACGCGGGGACAGGGACTTAGAAACACCATATATTTT

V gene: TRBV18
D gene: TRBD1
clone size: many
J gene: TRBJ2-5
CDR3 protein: CASSPRGQGFRETQYF
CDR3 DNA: TGTGCCAGCTCACCACGTGGACAGGGGTTCCGGGAGACCCAGTACTTC

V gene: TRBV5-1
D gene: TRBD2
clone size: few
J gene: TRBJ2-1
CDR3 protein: CASSFAPGLAGGYNEQFF
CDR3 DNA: TGCGCCAGCAGCTTCGCGCCGGGACTAGCGGGAGGGTACAATGAGCAGTTCTTC

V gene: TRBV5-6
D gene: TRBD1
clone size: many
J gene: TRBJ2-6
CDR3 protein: CASSSTGTGASGANVLTF
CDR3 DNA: TGTGCCAGCAGCTCCACCGGGACAGGGGCCTCTGGGGCCAACGTCCTGACTTTC

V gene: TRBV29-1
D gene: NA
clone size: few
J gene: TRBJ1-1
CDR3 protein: CSVEARGENTEAFF
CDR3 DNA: TGCAGCGTTGAAGCCAGGGGCGAGAACACTGAAGCTTTCTTT

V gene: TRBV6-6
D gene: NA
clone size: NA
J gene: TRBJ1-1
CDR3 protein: CASSPPGHEAFF
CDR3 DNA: TGTGCCAGCAGTCCGCCGGGACATGAAGCTTTCTTT

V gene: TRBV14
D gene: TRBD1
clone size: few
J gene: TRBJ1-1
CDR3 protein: CASSQVQGATEAFF
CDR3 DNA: TGTGCCAGCAGCCAAGTCCAGGGGGCGACTGAAGCTTTCTTT

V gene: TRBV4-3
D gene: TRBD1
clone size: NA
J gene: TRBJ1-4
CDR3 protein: CASSQGPQGGEKLFF
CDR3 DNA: TGCGCCAGCAGCCAAGGCCCCCAGGGGGGTGAAAAACTGTTTTTT

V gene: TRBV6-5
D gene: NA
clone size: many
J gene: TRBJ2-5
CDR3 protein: CASSTRETQYF
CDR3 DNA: TGTGCCAGCTCCACGAGGGAGACCCAGTACTTC